This passage covers 32 T cell receptor beta chains from one sample sequenced in a study of blood T cell repertoires in COVID-19. Clones were sequenced by immunoSEQ multiplex PCR, and TCRdb holds only the in-frame ones, with some missing. The sample lists roughly 97,000 clones; over 75% were seen once. The source material was peripheral blood. The receptor source for this set is a man in his 70s with acute or convalescent COVID-19.

The chain joins TRBV11-2 to TRBJ2-5; 7 bases fit TRBD1. V shed 0 bases and J 1 base; nucleotides not matched to a gene: 8. The CDR3 is 17 residues long. Germline loops: CDR1 SGHAT, CDR2 FQNNGV. This CDR3 reads CASSLDLRGRLQETQYF. The CDR3 DNA reads TGTGCCAGCAGCTTAGATCTAAGGGGGCGTCTCCAAGAGACCCAGTACTTC.

The chain combines TRBV18 with TRBJ1-1; TRBD1 matches 9 bases. From germline, CDR1 is KGHSH and CDR2 LQKENI. The CDR3 contains 16 residues. The V segment lost 3 bases and the J segment 8 bases; nucleotides outside the gene matches: 13. The CDR3 bases are TGTGCCAGCTCACCGCCGCAACTGGACAGGGGACACGAAGCTTTCTTT. Translating it yields CASSPPQLDRGHEAFF.

The gene calls are TRBV5-1 and TRBJ1-1; D ambiguous. CDR3 size: 17 residues. V was pared by 1 base and J by 0 bases, with 16 bases between. Germline V lookup: CDR1 SGHRS, CDR2 YFSETQ. CDR3 DNA: TGCGCCAGCAGCTTGTTAGTAACAGAACCATTGAACACTGAAGCTTTCTTT. This codes for CASSLLVTEPLNTEAFF.

A few counts support this clone. The gene calls are TRBV21-1 and TRBJ1-2; TRBD1, the D gene given by the table, was not confirmed from the DNA. TRBV21-1 is a documented pseudogene. The CDR3 is made up of 16 amino acids. The CDR3 here is CASSKGQGAKFYGYTF. The CDR3 DNA reads as TGTGCCAGCAGCAAAGGACAGGGGGCGAAGTTCTATGGCTACACCTTC.

In its sample, this clone was seen once. The rearrangement joins TRBV3-1 (or the pseudogene TRBV3-2) to TRBJ1-1; D is perhaps TRBD1 (5 bases). The ends were cut back, 3 bases at V and 5 bases at J, with 10 bases in the middle. CDR1 LGHDT and CDR2 YNNKEL come from the germline V gene (reference sequence). This CDR3 contains 13 residues. The CDR3 is CASSHRGGTEAFF. For the CDR3, the DNA is TGTGCCAGCAGCCATAGGGGAGGAACTGAAGCTTTCTTT.

The chain recombines TRBV20-1 with TRBJ1-2; D not certain. The CDR3 spans 13 residues. Trimming took off 3 bases at V and 4 bases at J, with 12 bases between the two ends. The germline gives CDR1 DFQATT, CDR2 SNEGSKA (reference sequence). This CDR3 is CSASPAPGYGYTF. CDR3 DNA sequence: TGCAGTGCTAGTCCGGCCCCGGGCTATGGCTACACCTTC.

The V gene is TRBV12-3 or TRBV12-4, the J gene TRBJ1-1; D perhaps matches TRBD1 (6 bases). The CDR3 length is 13 residues. Trimming stripped 5 bases from V and 4 bases from J, with 11 bases between. The CDR3 here is CASSRDRFTEAFF. DNA of the CDR3: TGTGCCAGCAGTCGAGACAGGTTCACTGAAGCTTTCTTT.

This clone was detected only once. The chain has TRBV11-2 and TRBJ2-7; D not certain. Germline-derived CDR1 and CDR2 are SGHAT and FQNNGV. The CDR3 is made up of 12 amino acids. Deletions cut 1 base from V and 2 bases from J, with 3 bases between. CDR3 bases: TGTGCCAGCAGCTTAGTCACCTACGAGCAGTACTTC. This translates into CASSLVTYEQYF.

The gene calls are TRBV7-9 and TRBJ2-3, with 10 bases lining up with TRBD2. Unmatched junction bases numbered 17, after V lost 5 bases and J lost 6 bases. CDR1 and CDR2 (germline): SEHNR, FQNEAQ (reference sequence). The CDR3 has 18 residues. CDR3 bases: TGTGCCAGCAGCCCCGGGACTTTAATAGCGGGAGGTACTGATACGCAGTATTTT. Translating it yields CASSPGTLIAGGTDTQYF. The full variable domain, its missing parts supplied by reference TRBV7-9 and TRBJ2-3, is DTGVSQNPRHKITKRGQNVTFRCDPISEHNRLYWYRQTLGQGPEFLTYFQNEAQLEKSRLLSDRFSAERPKGSFSTLEIQRTEQGDSAMYLCASSPGTLIAGGTDTQYFGPGTRLTVL.

The chain uses TRBV18 and TRBJ1-1, with TRBD1 matching 10 bases. This CDR3 has 16 residues. The J segment lost 5 bases and the V segment lost 1 base, leaving 7 bases of the junction unmatched. CDR1 and CDR2 from the germline V gene are KGHSH and LQKENI. CDR3 region: CASSPHKWDRGTEAFF. The CDR3 DNA reads TGTGCCAGCTCACCACACAAATGGGACAGGGGAACTGAAGCTTTCTTT.

The chain uses TRBV19 and TRBJ1-5, with TRBD1 identical over 7 bases. This CDR3 comprises 15 residues. From germline, CDR1 is LNHDA and CDR2 SQIVND (reference sequence). Trimming took 6 bases from V and 4 from J; bases not matched to a gene: 9. The CDR3: CASSDRTGSNQPQHF. CDR3 in DNA: TGTGCCAGTAGCGACCGGACAGGAAGTAATCAGCCCCAGCATTTT. The entire variable domain, with the rest obtained from reference TRBV19 and TRBJ1-5, is as follows: DGGITQSPKYLFRKEGQNVTLSCEQNLNHDAMYWYRQDPGQGLRLIYYSQIVNDFQKGDIAEGYSVSREKKESFPLTVTSAQKNPTAFYLCASSDRTGSNQPQHFGDGTRLSIL.

The chain recombines TRBV2 with TRBJ1-1; TRBD1 matches 7 bases. CDR3 length equals 13 residues. V was clipped by 8 bases and J by 0 bases; unmatched bases: 3. Germline loops: CDR1 SNHLY, CDR2 FYNNEI. CDR3 sequence: CASGGQMNTEAFF. Here the CDR3 DNA reads TGTGCCAGCGGGGGACAGATGAACACTGAAGCTTTCTTT.

The V call is TRBV28, the J call TRBJ1-1, with TRBD1 matching over 7 bases. The CDR3 has 15 residues. CDR1 is MDHEN, CDR2 SYDVKM, per germline. The trim removed 3 bases at V and 2 bases at J, leaving 6 bases unmatched. The CDR3 nucleotides are TGTGCCAGCAGTTTGACAGGGCCTCCCAACACTGAAGCTTTCTTT. Protein product: CASSLTGPPNTEAFF.

The rearrangement joins TRBV2 to TRBJ1-1; D not resolved. The CDR3 contains 13 residues. Germline lookup yields CDR1 SNHLY and CDR2 FYNNEI. V was shortened by 10 bases and J by 11 bases, with 23 bases between the two germline ends. The CDR3 spells CATLGPAGIRAFF. DNA of the CDR3: TGTGCCACCCTCGGGCCGGCGGGAATTAGGGCTTTCTTT.

The chain is built from TRBV28 and TRBJ2-2, with 8 nucleotides matching TRBD1. Germline V lookup: CDR1 MDHEN, CDR2 SYDVKM. Trimming at V came to 4 bases and at J to 5 bases, leaving 9 bases not matched to a gene. The CDR3 is made up of 16 amino acids. The CDR3, as DNA: TGTGCCAGCAGTTACCACCGGGACAGGAGTACCGGGGAGCTGTTTTTT. Translation gives CASSYHRDRSTGELFF.

The J gene is TRBJ1-2, the V gene TRBV6-5; TRBD1 matches at 8 bases. The CDR3 covers 13 residues. CDR1 is MNHEY, CDR2 SVGAGI, per germline. Losses at the gene ends were 6 bases for V and 4 bases for J; bases not matched to a gene: 4. The CDR3 loop is CASSRTGSYGYTF. CDR3 sequence (DNA): TGTGCCAGCAGCAGGACAGGGTCCTATGGCTACACCTTC.

The J gene is TRBJ1-1, the V gene TRBV24-1; D is unclear. The CDR3 has 17 amino acids. Looked up from germline, CDR1 is KGHDR and CDR2 is SFDVKD. The V end was cut by 3 bases, the J end by 1 base, with 17 bases between. The CDR3 DNA is TGTGCCACCAGTGATCGATATCAGCTACAGCAGAACACTGAAGCTTTCTTT. It codes for CATSDRYQLQQNTEAFF.

This clone was seen a single time. The chain carries TRBV19 and TRBJ1-1, with D hard to call. V was pared by 5 bases and J by 0 bases, with 13 bases between. The CDR3 totals 15 residues. CDR1 and CDR2 from the germline V gene are LNHDA and SQIVND (reference sequence). The CDR3 region has the DNA TGTGCCAGTAGTGAAGTTGGGCCGTTGAACACTGAAGCTTTCTTT. It codes for CASSEVGPLNTEAFF.

CDR3 nucleotides: TGCGCCAGCAGCTTGGTAGGCCACAGGGGAACTAGCGGGGGGATATTAGCCAAAAACATTCAGTACTTC. Translated, it gives CASSLVGHRGTSGGILAKNIQYF. This chain connects TRBV5-1 to TRBJ2-4; 12 bases are shared with TRBD2. V gave up 0 bases and J gave up 0 bases; unmatched junction bases: 19. Looked up from germline, CDR1 is SGHRS and CDR2 is YFSETQ. The length of the CDR3 is 23 residues.

The chain recombines TRBV28 with TRBJ1-2, with TRBD1 matching over 7 bases. The germline gives CDR1 MDHEN, CDR2 SYDVKM. After removal of 7 bases from V and 3 bases from J, the junction contained 5 bases not matched to a gene. CDR3 length equals 13 residues. CDR3 DNA: TGTGCCAGCAATACCCAGGGGGACTATGGCTACACCTTC. This gives the protein CASNTQGDYGYTF.

This clone occurred a few times. This chain links TRBV9 with TRBJ2-1, with TRBD2 matching 15 bases. There are 17 residues in the CDR3. The V and J ends lost 4 bases and 4 bases, in that order; junction bases with no gene match: 6. In germline, CDR1 is SGDLS, CDR2 YYNGEE. The CDR3 protein is CASSSGLAGGLYNEQFF. Written as DNA, the CDR3 is TGTGCCAGCAGCTCGGGACTAGCGGGAGGATTGTACAATGAGCAGTTCTTC.

This chain joins TRBV18 and TRBJ1-1; the match to TRBD1 covers 8 bases. The CDR3 is 16 residues long. The germline V gene has CDR1 KGHSH and CDR2 LQKENI. With V trimmed by 6 bases and J by 4 bases, 13 bases remained unmatched. The CDR3 spells CASSLGQGRGGTEAFF. The CDR3 DNA follows: TGTGCCAGCTCCCTCGGACAGGGAAGGGGGGGCACTGAAGCTTTCTTT.

The V call is TRBV6-5, the J call TRBJ2-7, with 11 nucleotides matching TRBD2. Germline CDR1 MNHEY, CDR2 SVGAGI. The junction had 8 bases not matched to a gene; V was cut back by 6 bases and J by 4 bases. This CDR3 region has 15 residues. This CDR3 is CASRLYTSGRYEQYF. The CDR3 bases are TGTGCCAGCAGACTGTACACTAGCGGGAGATACGAGCAGTACTTC.

This clone was counted a single time. The chain employs TRBV7-2 and TRBJ1-3; no firm D call. V dropped 4 bases and J dropped 2 bases, with 12 bases sitting between them. CDR1 is SGHTA and CDR2 is FQGNSA in the germline V gene. This CDR3 contains 15 residues. CDR3 nucleotides: TGTGCCAGCAGCTCCGGTCCGAATACTGGAAACACCATATATTTT. Its protein product is CASSSGPNTGNTIYF.

This rearrangement joins TRBV5-1 to TRBJ2-5; 7 bases align to TRBD1. The CDR3 runs 14 residues. Germline V lookup: CDR1 SGHRS, CDR2 YFSETQ. With V trimmed by 3 bases and J by 1 base, 3 bases remained unmatched. The CDR3 protein is CASSYGTAQETQYF. CDR3 DNA sequence: TGCGCCAGCAGCTACGGGACAGCCCAAGAGACCCAGTACTTC.

This clone has just a few counts. The V call is TRBV2, the J call TRBJ2-7; D gene uncertain. V shed 3 bases and J shed 0 bases, with 6 bases lying between them. This CDR3 region has 13 residues. Germline CDR1 is SNHLY and CDR2 is FYNNEI. CDR3 residues: CASSDPSSYEQYV. CDR3 nucleotides: TGTGCCAGCAGTGACCCGAGCTCCTACGAGCAGTACGTC.

The chain has TRBV7-8 and TRBJ2-2, with a tentative D call TRBD1 (6 bases). The germline CDR1 and CDR2 sequences are SGHVS and FQNEAQ. Trimming pared 1 base from V and 5 bases from J, leaving 8 bases between. This CDR3 region has 14 residues. The CDR3 DNA follows: TGTGCCAGCAGCTTAGGGACAGTTACCGGGGAGCTGTTTTTT. Residues: CASSLGTVTGELFF.

The chain uses TRBV11-3 and TRBJ1-1; no reliable D call. Germline values: CDR1 SGHNT, CDR2 YENEEA. The CDR3 runs to 15 residues. V gave up 0 bases and J gave up 6 bases, with 14 bases separating them. CDR3 region: CASSLERESGSEAFF. CDR3 DNA: TGTGCCAGCAGCTTAGAAAGGGAGTCGGGGTCTGAAGCTTTCTTT.

The gene calls are TRBV24-1 and TRBJ1-3; no reliable D call. V was shortened by 1 base and J by 11 bases, with 11 bases between the two germline ends. Germline assignment: CDR1 KGHDR and CDR2 SFDVKD. The CDR3 covers 13 residues. The CDR3 sequence is CATSDFGGKPIYF. CDR3 sequence (DNA): TGTGCCACCAGTGATTTTGGAGGCAAGCCCATATATTTT.

This clone was seen once. V usage is TRBV5-1 and J usage is TRBJ2-7; 10 bases line up with TRBD1. Germline lookup yields CDR1 SGHRS and CDR2 YFSETQ. The CDR3 runs 14 residues. Losses at the gene ends were 3 bases for V and 4 bases for J; bases not matched to a gene: 4. The CDR3 protein is CASSSTGGGYEQYF. CDR3 DNA: TGCGCCAGCAGCTCGACAGGGGGCGGGTACGAGCAGTACTTC.

The rearrangement joins TRBV7-3 to TRBJ1-1; TRBD1 aligns across 8 bases. CDR3 length: 18 amino acids. Trimming removed 3 bases from V and 0 bases from J; junction bases left unmatched: 12. Germline CDR1 and CDR2: SGHTA and FQGTGA. CDR3 in DNA: TGTGCCAGCAGCTTGGGGGGGGCAGGGGGCCTGGTGAACACTGAAGCTTTCTTT. This encodes CASSLGGAGGLVNTEAFF.

J is TRBJ2-7 and V is TRBV15, with 9 bases aligning to TRBD1. V gave up 2 bases and J gave up 5 bases; unmatched junction bases: 13. The CDR3 length is 17 residues. Per the germline V gene, CDR1 is LNHNV and CDR2 is YYDKDF (reference sequence). The CDR3 DNA reads TGTGCCACCAGCAGATCGCCCCCCGGGACAGGGAACCACGAGCAGTACGTC. It translates to CATSRSPPGTGNHEQYV.